This T cell receptor beta chain is from a study of blood T cells in healthy people across ages. The second PCR ran about 6 to 11 cycles with a sample-barcoded 5' primer and J-beta primers. Researchers report that a template-switch adaptor with 12 random nucleotides tagged each cDNA molecule. MiXCR was run by TCRdb on the 5' RACE reads, yielding one entry per CDR3 protein. The repertoire holds under 1,000,000 distinct CDR3 sequences, with about 37% as singletons. Looked up from germline, CDR1 is SGHVS and CDR2 is FQNEAQ. This CDR3 is 13 amino acids long. With V trimmed by 6 bases and J by 3 bases, 4 bases remained unmatched. This clonotype appeared many times.

The sequence derives from a man between 18 and 29 years old in good health. Sequenced input: blood. V and J are TRBV7-8 and TRBJ2-7; 8 bases are a match to TRBD1. DNA for the CDR3: TGTGCCAGCAGTACCGACAGGGGCTACGAGCAGTACTTC. It translates to CASSTDRGYEQYF.